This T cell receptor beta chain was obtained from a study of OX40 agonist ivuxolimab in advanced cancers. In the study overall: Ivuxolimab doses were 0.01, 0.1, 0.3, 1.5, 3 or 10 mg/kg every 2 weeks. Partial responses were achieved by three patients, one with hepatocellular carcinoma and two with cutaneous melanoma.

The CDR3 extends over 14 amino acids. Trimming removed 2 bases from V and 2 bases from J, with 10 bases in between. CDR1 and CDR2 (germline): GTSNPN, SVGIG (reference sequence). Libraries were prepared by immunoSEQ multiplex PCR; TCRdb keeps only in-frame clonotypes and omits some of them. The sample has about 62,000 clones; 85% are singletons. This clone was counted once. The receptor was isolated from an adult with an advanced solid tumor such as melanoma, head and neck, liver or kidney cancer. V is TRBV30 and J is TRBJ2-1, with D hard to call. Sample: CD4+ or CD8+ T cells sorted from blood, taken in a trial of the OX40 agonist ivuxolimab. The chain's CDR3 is CAWSPRIPYNEQFF. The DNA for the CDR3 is TGTGCCTGGAGTCCTCGGATTCCCTACAATGAGCAGTTCTTC.